The rows below give T cell receptor beta chains drawn from one sample of a study of cytomegalovirus exposure and HLA in healthy donors. This table comes from immunoSEQ multiplex PCR, and its TCRdb copy is limited to in-frame clones, with some not included. Of 100,000 to 150,000 clones in the sample, about 81% are singletons; the top ten hold 8.1%. Sequenced sample: PBMCs. All receptors derive from a woman aged 45-60 years in good health and CMV-seropositive. CDR3s include the opening cysteine and the closing phenylalanine or tryptophan. Fields, in order: V gene, J gene, CDR3 protein.

TRBV6-6	TRBJ2-4	CASSYSRPPGIQYF
TRBV4-3	TRBJ1-4	CASSRDRGWDEKLFF
TRBV28	TRBJ1-1	CASSLASWGTEAFF
TRBV5-8	TRBJ2-3	CASSLEELATDTQYF
TRBV13	TRBJ2-7	CASSIPGKPYEQYF
TRBV7-3	TRBJ2-3	CASSSRQGRGAQYF
TRBV11-2	TRBJ2-1	CASSQVPGQGGNEQFF
TRBV29-1	TRBJ1-2	CSSRQEAGYTF
TRBV19	TRBJ2-2	CASSKQPKTGELFF
TRBV4-1	TRBJ1-1	CASGALTGPATEAFF
TRBV9	TRBJ2-7	CASSPGFEQYF
TRBV30	TRBJ2-7	CAWSTQGDEQYF
TRBV5-1	TRBJ2-3	CASSFPSYTQYF
TRBV28	TRBJ2-5	CASSRDGHGQYF
TRBV7-8	TRBJ2-7	CASSSPRQFYEQYF
TRBV5-1	TRBJ1-1	CASSLRTGEAEAFF
TRBV29-1	TRBJ2-7	CSVAGQTYEQYF
TRBV7-3	TRBJ1-1	CASSLQGDTYNTEAFF
TRBV4-2	TRBJ2-1	CASSQGLAGVSYNEQFF
TRBV7-2	TRBJ2-1	CASSRTATYNEQFF
TRBV30	TRBJ2-5	CAWSVGNSAETQYF
TRBV6-6	TRBJ2-4	CASSYSTGLGDF
TRBV29-1	TRBJ2-1	CSVDPGGDEQFF
TRBV19	TRBJ2-3	CASSARTDTQYF
TRBV30	TRBJ2-1	CAWSVGDRPYNEQFF
TRBV5-5	TRBJ2-7	CASSFGAGPSYEQYF
TRBV6-4	TRBJ2-1	CASSDTDSSYNEQFF
TRBV28	TRBJ1-1	CASREPGQMNTEAFF
TRBV6-6	TRBJ1-1	CASSYTMGNTEAFF
TRBV28	TRBJ1-5	CASSSPASGNQPQHF
TRBV7-3	TRBJ2-3	CASSPGSSTDTQYF
TRBV5-8	TRBJ1-4	CASSPSQGAGEKLFF
TRBV2	TRBJ1-2	CASSGGSNYGYTF
TRBV4-1	TRBJ2-7	CASSRSSGRAGYEQYF
TRBV6-1	TRBJ2-3	CASSEGQGADTQYF
TRBV7-9	TRBJ2-1	CASSLGHSREQFF
TRBV6-5	TRBJ1-2	CASSEGTGIYGYTF
TRBV28	TRBJ1-1	CASSSYRGNTEAFF
TRBV4-1	TRBJ1-2	CASSHRGGYGYTF
TRBV29-1	TRBJ2-7	CSASLGSGYEQYF
TRBV19	TRBJ1-2	CATAGGARVYGYTF
TRBV27	TRBJ1-2	CASTPFRGTGTSNYGYTF
TRBV5-1	TRBJ2-2	CASSLTGATYSSTGELFF
TRBV6-5	TRBJ2-2	CASSYSISGELFF
TRBV6-6	TRBJ1-6	CASSYLPGAGNSPLHF
TRBV19	TRBJ1-6	CASSIVGRDSPLHF
TRBV30	TRBJ2-5	CAWDTGGGQAETQYF